The 26 T cell receptor beta chains given below trace back to one sample, sequenced in a study of blood T cells in healthy people across ages. PCR was performed a second time for about 6 to 12 cycles using a sample-barcoded 5' primer and a J-beta primer mix. TCRdb called the 5' RACE reads again in MiXCR, with one record for every CDR3 protein. In the table there are under 2,000,000 distinct CDR3 sequences, less than 50% of which are singletons. Sequencing used blood. The receptors originated from a woman aged 40-49 years in good health.

This rearrangement joins TRBV20-1 to TRBJ2-1, with TRBD1 identical over 7 bases. Germline V gene data show CDR1 as DFQATT and CDR2 as SNEGSKA (reference sequence). J was trimmed by 2 bases and V by 3 bases; bases with no gene match: 7. The length of the CDR3 is 15 residues. The CDR3 DNA sequence: TGCAGTGCTAGTAATATTCAGGGGGCCTACAATGAGCAGTTCTTC. Protein product: CSASNIQGAYNEQFF.

The table lists this clonotype with a few counts. The chain carries TRBV20-1 and TRBJ2-3, with a weak D call TRBD1 (6 bases). The CDR3 is 12 residues long. Trimming removed 3 bases from V and 6 bases from J, with 10 bases in between. Germline CDR1 reads DFQATT; CDR2 reads SNEGSKA (reference sequence). The CDR3 DNA follows: TGCAGTGCTAGGAGGGGGAGTGATACGCAGTATTTT. This translates into CSARRGSDTQYF.

This chain uses TRBV7-2 with TRBJ2-7; TRBD1 might be the D (6 bases). The CDR3 is 14 amino acids. Germline assignment: CDR1 SGHTA and CDR2 FQGNSA. Deletions cut 4 bases from V and 6 bases from J, with 16 bases between. The CDR3: CASSSELGRGEQYF. The DNA for the CDR3 is TGTGCCAGCAGCTCCGAACTGGGCAGGGGCGAGCAGTACTTC.

The chain is built from TRBV28 and TRBJ2-5; 10 bases are shared with TRBD2. This CDR3 is built from 15 residues. Germline lookup yields CDR1 MDHEN and CDR2 SYDVKM. V lost 3 bases, J lost 7 bases, and 8 bases stayed unmatched. The CDR3 sequence: CASSFQRGGLGTQYF. In DNA, the CDR3 is TGTGCCAGCAGTTTCCAGCGGGGGGGCCTTGGGACCCAGTACTTC. Full variable domain (missing parts from reference TRBV28 and TRBJ2-5): DVKVTQSSRYLVKRTGEKVFLECVQDMDHENMFWYRQDPGLGLRLIYFSYDVKMKEKGDIPEGYSVSREKKERFSLILESASTNQTSMYLCASSFQRGGLGTQYFGPGTRLLVL.

The chain uses TRBV28 and TRBJ2-2; D is unresolved. This CDR3 has 15 residues. The germline V gene encodes CDR1 MDHEN and CDR2 SYDVKM. Trimming shortened V by 3 bases and J by 6 bases, and 14 bases separated the two germline ends. CDR3 bases: TGTGCCAGCAGTTTCCCGGGCACGGGCTCCGGGGAGCTGTTTTTT. Encoded protein: CASSFPGTGSGELFF.

V gene TRBV29-1 combines with J gene TRBJ2-3, with D possibly being TRBD1 (5 bases). The length of the CDR3 is 14 residues. Germline values: CDR1 SQVTM, CDR2 ANQGSEA. V lost 2 bases and J 2 bases, leaving 11 bases between the germline ends. The CDR3, as DNA: TGCAGCGTTGAACACAGGCTCTCCACAGATACGCAGTATTTT. The encoded protein is CSVEHRLSTDTQYF.

This rearrangement joins TRBV4-3 to TRBJ2-7, with unresolved D. CDR1 LGHNA and CDR2 YSLEER come from the germline V gene. The length of the CDR3 is 13 residues. Trimming removed 0 bases at V and 6 bases at J, with 9 bases between. DNA for the CDR3: TGCGCCAGCAGCCAAGATCCCGGGTCCGAGCAGTACTTC. Translation: CASSQDPGSEQYF.

This chain joins TRBV20-1 and TRBJ1-2; D might be TRBD1 (6 bases). The CDR3 covers 13 residues. Germline V gives CDR1 DFQATT, CDR2 SNEGSKA (reference sequence). V lost 5 bases and J 1 base, leaving 11 bases between the germline ends. CDR3 nucleotide sequence: TGCAGTGCTCCGGGACACTTTAACTATGGCTACACCTTC. This codes for CSAPGHFNYGYTF.

The chain carries TRBV6-6 and TRBJ1-5, with 10 positions matching TRBD1. Losses at the gene ends were 5 bases for V and 7 bases for J; bases not matched to a gene: 8. CDR1 is MNHNY, CDR2 SVGAGI, per germline (reference sequence). This CDR3 is 15 amino acids long. DNA for the CDR3: TGTGCCAGCAGTAACCGGGACAGGGGATACCAGCCCCAGCATTTT. The encoded protein is CASSNRDRGYQPQHF.

This clonotype was counted only a few times. The chain recombines TRBV4-3 with TRBJ2-3; D is ambiguous. The CDR3 covers 15 residues. Germline V gene sequence: CDR1 LGHNA, CDR2 YSLEER. V was pared by 0 bases and J by 2 bases, with 9 bases between. The CDR3 protein is CASSQEGGNTDTQYF. CDR3 DNA sequence: TGCGCCAGCAGCCAAGAGGGCGGAAACACAGATACGCAGTATTTT.

This clonotype was seen only a few times. The V and J genes are TRBV28 and TRBJ2-5; D remains ambiguous. There are 17 residues in the CDR3. Looked up from germline, CDR1 is MDHEN and CDR2 is SYDVKM. V was trimmed by 5 bases and J by 2 bases, leaving 21 bases between them. CDR3 loop: CASSPQPLPPAQETQYF. CDR3 nucleotides: TGTGCCAGCAGTCCTCAACCACTACCGCCGGCGCAAGAGACCCAGTACTTC. The full variable domain, in which reference TRBV28 and TRBJ2-5 provide the parts outside the CDR3, is DVKVTQSSRYLVKRTGEKVFLECVQDMDHENMFWYRQDPGLGLRLIYFSYDVKMKEKGDIPEGYSVSREKKERFSLILESASTNQTSMYLCASSPQPLPPAQETQYFGPGTRLLVL.

The chain carries TRBV24-1 and TRBJ2-1; TRBD2 aligns across 7 bases. The trim removed 1 base at V and 5 bases at J, leaving 7 bases unmatched. Germline assignment: CDR1 KGHDR and CDR2 SFDVKD. The CDR3 loop spans 16 amino acids. The DNA of the CDR3 is TGTGCCACCAGTGATTTATCCCGGGGGGTAGACAATGAGCAGTTCTTC. Amino acid sequence: CATSDLSRGVDNEQFF.

In this sample, this clonotype turned up a few times. J is TRBJ2-1 and V is TRBV5-1; 10 bases agree with TRBD2. This CDR3 region has 17 residues. J gave up 8 bases and V 1 base, and 12 bases lay outside the gene matches. CDR1 is SGHRS, CDR2 YFSETQ, per germline. The CDR3 sequence: CASSLTSGASHGHEQFF. The CDR3 DNA is TGCGCCAGCAGCTTGACTAGCGGGGCTTCCCACGGTCATGAGCAGTTCTTC.

There are a few counts of this clonotype. The chain joins TRBV27 to TRBJ2-6; a possible D gene is TRBD1 (6 bases). The V end lost 4 bases, the J end lost 0 bases, and 13 bases lay between the germline ends. Per the germline V gene, CDR1 is MNHEY and CDR2 is SMNVEV (reference sequence). This CDR3 has 17 residues. CDR3 nucleotides: TGTGCCAGCAGTTCAACACAGACAGGCTCTGGGGCCAACGTCCTGACTTTC. It codes for CASSSTQTGSGANVLTF.

This clonotype was picked up a small number of times. V is TRBV9 and J is TRBJ2-3; TRBD2 agrees at 8 bases. Germline loops: CDR1 SGDLS, CDR2 YYNGEE. V lost 2 bases and J lost 6; bases outside the gene matches: 5. This CDR3 contains 14 residues. CDR3 DNA: TGTGCCAGCAGCGTTCACGCGGGGGGTGATACGCAGTATTTT. This translates into CASSVHAGGDTQYF.

This clonotype was observed a few times. CDR3 protein: CASSILDTQYF. CDR3 in DNA: TGTGCCAGTAGTATTTTGGATACGCAGTATTTT. This chain joins TRBV19 and TRBJ2-3; no definite D call. There are 11 residues in the CDR3. Trimming removed 3 bases from V and 6 bases from J, with 4 bases in between. In germline, CDR1 is LNHDA, CDR2 SQIVND (reference sequence).

Concerning this clonotype: One junction end does not reproduce the germline sequence, and a read error may be involved. The chain has TRBV11-2 and TRBJ2-5; D remains unclear. Germline V gives CDR1 SGHAT, CDR2 FQNNGV. CDR3 length: 15 residues. The CDR3: CASSLDLRSLHEQYF. The CDR3 DNA is TGTGCCAGCAGCCTAGATCTCCGCTCTTTACATGAGCAGTACTTC.

The gene calls are TRBV27 and TRBJ2-5; D is perhaps TRBD1 or TRBD2 (6 bases each). The DNA end is a closer match to TRBJ2-1, so the J assignment may be wrong. Germline V gives CDR1 MNHEY, CDR2 SMNVEV (reference sequence). The CDR3 totals 15 residues. The CDR3 protein is CASSPRGRGSETQFF. CDR3 bases: TGTGCCAGCAGTCCGCGGGGCAGGGGTTCGGAGACCCAGTTCTTC.

This clonotype was observed a handful of times. The CDR3 reads CSAGPRAGTNEQFF. CDR3 in DNA: TGCAGTGCCGGCCCACGAGCGGGTACCAATGAGCAGTTCTTC. V usage is TRBV20-1 and J usage is TRBJ2-1; D perhaps matches TRBD2 (6 bases). This CDR3 contains 14 residues. V lost 6 bases, J lost 6 bases, and 18 bases lay in between. Germline CDR1 and CDR2: DFQATT and SNEGSKA (reference sequence).

The gene calls are TRBV2 and TRBJ2-4; TRBD1 matches 11 bases. Per germline, CDR1 SNHLY and CDR2 FYNNEI. The CDR3 loop spans 14 amino acids. The V gene end was trimmed by 7 bases and the J gene end by 13 bases; junction bases not matched to a gene: 12. The CDR3 reads CASKSDRGPYKQYF. CDR3 DNA: TGTGCCAGCAAATCGGACAGGGGGCCTTACAAGCAGTACTTC. Filled out from reference TRBV2 and TRBJ2-4, the complete variable domain reads EPEVTQTPSHQVTQMGQEVILRCVPISNHLYFYWYRQILGQKVEFLVSFYNNEISEKSEIFDDQFSVERPDGSNFTLKIRSTKLEDSAMYFCASKSDRGPYKQYFGAGTRLSVL.

V usage is TRBV10-3 and J usage is TRBJ2-3, with D tentatively TRBD1 (7 bases). V lost 4 bases to trimming and J lost 0 bases, with 14 bases between them. The CDR3 length is 16 residues. Germline CDR1 is ENHRY and CDR2 is SYGVKD. The CDR3 DNA is TGTGCCATCAGTGGAGGGGGCGGGGCTAGCACAGATACGCAGTATTTT. Translating gives CAISGGGGASTDTQYF.

This chain connects TRBV7-2 to TRBJ2-5; 9 bases fit TRBD2. Per germline, CDR1 SGHTA and CDR2 FQGNSA. The CDR3 has 13 amino acids. Trimming removed 8 bases from V and 3 bases from J; junction bases left unmatched: 4. The CDR3: CASAGGTKETQYF. The DNA of the CDR3 is TGTGCCAGCGCGGGAGGGACTAAAGAGACCCAGTACTTC.

V gene TRBV12-3 or TRBV12-4 combines with J gene TRBJ2-1; 12 bases fit TRBD2. V lost 6 bases and J lost 7; bases outside the gene matches: 10. The CDR3 sequence is 16 residues long. CDR3 loop: CASRGQTSGRENEQFF. The DNA for the CDR3 is TGTGCCAGCAGGGGACAGACTAGCGGGAGAGAGAATGAGCAGTTCTTC.

In this sample, this clonotype turned up a few times. The V call is TRBV5-1, the J call TRBJ2-5; D remains ambiguous. Germline V gene lookup returns CDR1 SGHRS and CDR2 YFSETQ. The ends were cut back, 3 bases at V and 5 bases at J, with 11 bases in the middle. This CDR3 is built from 13 residues. CDR3 bases: TGCGCCAGCAGCTGGGCGTCCCGGGAGACCCAGTACTTC. This translates into CASSWASRETQYF.

The chain carries TRBV11-2 and TRBJ1-4, with 7 bases identical to TRBD1. The CDR3 covers 15 residues. Germline values: CDR1 SGHAT, CDR2 FQNNGV. Trimming took 1 base from V and 6 from J; bases not matched to a gene: 5. Written as DNA, the CDR3 is TGTGCCAGCAGCTTAGTCCCAGGGGGTTATGAAAAACTGTTTTTT. Residues: CASSLVPGGYEKLFF.

The chain has TRBV3-1 and TRBJ1-1; D is ambiguous. The V end lost 2 bases, the J end lost 4 bases, and 11 bases lay between the germline ends. This CDR3 is 14 amino acids long. From germline, CDR1 is LGHDT and CDR2 YNNKEL (reference sequence). In nucleotides, the CDR3 is TGTGCCAGCAGCCAATACGAAGCGAGCACTGAAGCTTTCTTT. Protein: CASSQYEASTEAFF.